The 16 T cell receptor beta chains listed next were all sequenced from one sample in a study of shared clonotypes between healthy human individuals. Clones were read by immunoSEQ multiplex PCR, and TCRdb kept only the in-frame ones, dropping some. This table holds 2 million to 2.5 million clones, around 90% found once. Sequencing used naive CD4+ T cells from PBMCs. Specified subset: CD45RA+ positively selected. The receptor set was obtained from a man between 18 and 35 years old in good health. Some clones in this sample may be carry-over from other donors' samples.

This sequence joins TRBV7-9 and TRBJ2-4; D gene ambiguous. The V gene lost 5 bases and the J gene lost 0 bases, with 20 bases spanning the gap. CDR3 size: 18 residues. From germline, CDR1 is SEHNR and CDR2 FQNEAQ (reference sequence). CDR3 in amino acids: CASSGRFSDSAAKNIQYF. The CDR3 bases are TGTGCCAGCAGCGGCCGGTTTAGTGATTCAGCAGCCAAAAACATTCAGTACTTC.

The chain couples TRBV6-1 to TRBJ2-7, with TRBD1 matching over 9 bases. This CDR3 contains 14 residues. The germline gives CDR1 MNHNS, CDR2 SASEGT. V lost 5 bases to trimming and J lost 4 bases; unmatched junction nucleotides: 6. CDR3 sequence (DNA): TGTGCCAGCAGTCGAGGACAGGGGCAGTACGAGCAGTACTTC. It translates to CASSRGQGQYEQYF.

This chain joins TRBV6-5 and TRBJ1-1; D gene uncertain. CDR1 and CDR2 from the germline V gene are MNHEY and SVGAGI. Between the trimmed V and J ends, which lost 6 bases and 1 base, there was a span of 12 bases. The CDR3 loop spans 14 amino acids. The CDR3 sequence is CASSPQPWNTEAFF. Here the CDR3 DNA reads TGTGCCAGCAGCCCTCAACCGTGGAACACTGAAGCTTTCTTT.

The V and J genes are TRBV28 and TRBJ2-7; 7 bases align to TRBD1. Trimming took 8 bases from V and 2 from J; bases not matched to a gene: 12. The CDR3 runs to 15 residues. Germline lookup yields CDR1 MDHEN and CDR2 SYDVKM. Here the CDR3 reads CASASRQGAPYEQYF. The CDR3 DNA sequence: TGTGCCAGCGCCTCGAGACAGGGCGCCCCCTACGAGCAGTACTTC.

The gene calls are TRBV15 and TRBJ1-2; TRBD1 might be the D (5 bases). The CDR3 contains 13 residues. The V end was cut by 5 bases, the J end by 5 bases, with 12 bases between. Looked up from germline, CDR1 is LNHNV and CDR2 is YYDKDF (reference sequence). CDR3 residues: CATSQGDSYGYTF. The CDR3, as DNA: TGTGCCACCAGCCAAGGGGATAGTTATGGCTACACCTTC.

The chain combines TRBV21-1 with TRBJ2-5; TRBD1 is the table's D call and was not checked against the DNA. TRBV21-1 corresponds to a pseudogene. This CDR3 has 15 residues. Written as DNA, the CDR3 is TGTGCCAGCAGCAACGCTGGACAGGGCGGCGAGACCCAGTACTTC. This codes for CASSNAGQGGETQYF.

Turning to this clone: Distinct nucleotide sequences in the sample also encode this CDR3. J is TRBJ1-3 and V is TRBV5-1; D not resolved. Germline V CDR1 and CDR2: SGHRS, YFSETQ. This CDR3 comprises 14 residues. The V end lost 0 bases, the J end lost 2 bases, and 6 bases lay between the germline ends. CDR3 coding DNA: TGCGCCAGCAGCTTGGTTGGGGCTGGAAACACCATATATTTT. It specifies CASSLVGAGNTIYF.

V usage is TRBV28 and J usage is TRBJ1-5; no clear D. Germline V CDR1 and CDR2: MDHEN, SYDVKM. There are 12 residues in the CDR3. V gave up 5 bases and J gave up 6 bases, with 8 bases separating them. CDR3 nucleotides: TGTGCCAGCAGTCCGGTTGCTCAGCCCCAGCATTTT. Its translation is CASSPVAQPQHF.

The chain recombines TRBV27 with TRBJ2-7; 9 nucleotides align to TRBD1. CDR3 length: 16 amino acids. Trimming cost V 5 bases and J 4 bases; bases outside gene matches: 12. Germline CDR1 MNHEY, CDR2 SMNVEV (reference sequence). The CDR3 sequence: CASSVSGGQGVYEQYF. CDR3 sequence (DNA): TGTGCCAGCAGTGTAAGTGGGGGACAGGGAGTATACGAGCAGTACTTC.

The V and J genes are TRBV5-4 and TRBJ1-2; D remains ambiguous. The V gene lost 4 bases and the J gene lost 0 bases, with 10 bases spanning the gap. Germline V CDR1 and CDR2: SGHNT, YYREEE (reference sequence). This CDR3 has 14 amino acids. In DNA, the CDR3 is TGTGCCAGCAGCCCGGCGAGTTCTAACTATGGCTACACCTTC. Translated: CASSPASSNYGYTF.

V is TRBV5-1 and J is TRBJ1-6, with D possibly matching TRBD1 (5 bases). Germline CDR1 is SGHRS and CDR2 is YFSETQ. The V end was cut by 5 bases, the J end by 7 bases, with 16 bases between. The CDR3 is made up of 15 amino acids. The DNA of the CDR3 is TGCGCCAGCAGGAGGTCCGACAGCCCAAATTCACCCCTCCACTTT. Translating gives CASRRSDSPNSPLHF.

CDR3 in DNA: TGTGCCAGCAGCTTAGGCCCTAGCGGGAGGTTAGATACGCAGTATTTT. Translated: CASSLGPSGRLDTQYF. This chain joins TRBV7-2 and TRBJ2-3; 11 bases match TRBD2. This CDR3 contains 16 residues. Germline assignment: CDR1 SGHTA and CDR2 FQGNSA. After removal of 1 base from V and 5 bases from J, the junction contained 5 bases not matched to a gene.

The V call is TRBV25-1, the J call TRBJ1-1; tentative D call: TRBD1 (6 bases). Between the trimmed V and J ends, which lost 10 bases and 4 bases, there was a span of 16 bases. This CDR3 has 13 residues. Germline lookup yields CDR1 MGHDK and CDR2 SYGVNS. The CDR3 DNA reads as TGTGCCACCACACCCCAGGGGAGCACTGAAGCTTTCTTT. Its protein is CATTPQGSTEAFF.

This chain connects TRBV7-9 to TRBJ1-2; D is possibly TRBD1 (5 bases). Germline V lookup: CDR1 SEHNR, CDR2 FQNEAQ (reference sequence). V was cut by 5 bases and J by 7 bases, with 17 bases left in between. This CDR3 is built from 14 residues. DNA of the CDR3: TGTGCCAGCAGCGGGGGAGGGTTACGCGGTGGCTACACCTTC. Translating it yields CASSGGGLRGGYTF.

V and J are TRBV11-2 and TRBJ2-7; 8 bases are shared with TRBD2. Trimming took 5 bases from V and 3 from J; bases not matched to a gene: 9. The CDR3 sequence is 15 residues long. Looked up from germline, CDR1 is SGHAT and CDR2 is FQNNGV. The CDR3 nucleotides read TGTGCCAGCAGCCCACCGGGACTAGGGATCTACGAGCAGTACTTC. It codes for CASSPPGLGIYEQYF.

The chain combines TRBV30 with TRBJ2-3; D ambiguous. CDR3 length: 13 amino acids. Germline CDR1 reads GTSNPN; CDR2 reads SVGIG (reference sequence). Trimming shortened V by 3 bases and J by 6 bases, and 13 bases separated the two germline ends. CDR3 sequence reads: CAWSPPQTDTQYF. DNA of the CDR3: TGTGCCTGGAGCCCCCCGCAGACGGATACGCAGTATTTT.